These 21 T cell receptor beta chains came from one sample sequenced in a study of blood T cell repertoires in COVID-19. TCRdb's table, derived via immunoSEQ multiplex PCR, lists solely in-frame clones and lacks some. The data show a few hundred thousand clones, with 70% to 90% seen just once and less than 11% held by the top ten. Sequenced input: peripheral blood. These receptors were obtained from an elderly woman with acute or convalescent COVID-19.

The genes are TRBV7-9 and TRBJ2-7; D remains unclear. This CDR3 comprises 13 residues. Trimming stripped 5 bases from V and 5 bases from J, with 13 bases between. Germline V gene lookup returns CDR1 SEHNR and CDR2 FQNEAQ (reference sequence). The CDR3 reads CASSLRFADEQYF. The CDR3, as DNA: TGTGCCAGCAGCCTGAGGTTCGCCGACGAGCAGTACTTC.

The V and J genes are TRBV6-6 and TRBJ1-1; weak D call: TRBD1 (6 bases). V was trimmed by 11 bases and J by 8 bases, leaving 24 bases between them. CDR3 length: 14 amino acids. Germline CDR1 and CDR2: MNHNY and SVGAGI (reference sequence). In DNA, the CDR3 is TGTGCCGCCTCGGGGAGGGGGGTACTTGGCGAAGCTTTCTTT. Translation: CAASGRGVLGEAFF.

This clone was observed a single time. The V call is TRBV21-1, the J call TRBJ2-2; no check of the table's D call, TRBD2, against the DNA was made. TRBV21-1 is labeled a pseudogene. CDR3 length: 17 residues. The chain's CDR3 is CASLKRWAGVCTGELFF. CDR3 nucleotide sequence: TGTGCCAGTCTCAAACGCTGGGCGGGAGTCTGCACCGGGGAGCTGTTTTTT.

The rearrangement joins TRBV28 to TRBJ1-4; 8 bases are a match to TRBD1. V lost 2 bases and J lost 0; bases outside the gene matches: 8. Germline CDR1 is MDHEN and CDR2 is SYDVKM. The CDR3 spans 18 residues. In DNA form, the CDR3 reads TGTGCCAGCAGTTTAATTGGGACAGGCTTAGCAACTAATGAAAAACTGTTTTTT. Translating gives CASSLIGTGLATNEKLFF.

The chain recombines TRBV30 with TRBJ2-5; perhaps TRBD2 as D (6 bases). V was clipped by 5 bases and J by 5 bases, with 18 bases between them. From germline, CDR1 is GTSNPN and CDR2 SVGIG (reference sequence). The CDR3 extends over 14 amino acids. The CDR3 DNA reads as TGTGCCTGGGAGAGGTTAAGACTAGGGGAGACCCAGTACTTC. It translates to CAWERLRLGETQYF. The variable domain in full, completed from reference TRBV30 and TRBJ2-5, reads SQTIHQWPATLVQPVGSPLSLECTVEGTSNPNLYWYRQAAGRGLQLLFYSVGIGQISSEVPQNLSASRPQDRQFILSSKKLLLSDSGFYLCAWERLRLGETQYFGPGTRLLVL.

This rearrangement joins TRBV5-1 to TRBJ2-1, with 7 bases lining up with TRBD2. The CDR3 is made up of 16 amino acids. In germline, CDR1 is SGHRS, CDR2 YFSETQ. Unmatched junction bases numbered 9, after V lost 0 bases and J lost 6 bases. The CDR3 nucleotides read TGCGCCAGCAGCTTGGCCACTGGGACTACGCTCAATGAGCAGTTCTTC. Protein: CASSLATGTTLNEQFF.

CDR3 sequence: CASSAGGSGGTGPETQYF. CDR3 coding DNA: TGTGCCAGCAGCGCCGGAGGTAGCGGGGGCACTGGGCCAGAGACCCAGTACTTC. This chain links TRBV9 with TRBJ2-5; the match to TRBD2 covers 9 bases. CDR3 length: 18 amino acids. CDR1 and CDR2 from the germline V gene are SGDLS and YYNGEE. The V gene end was trimmed by 3 bases and the J gene end by 4 bases; junction bases not matched to a gene: 16.

The chain is built from TRBV6-2 or TRBV6-3 and TRBJ1-2; 9 bases are shared with TRBD1. J gave up 13 bases and V 6 bases, and 9 bases lay outside the gene matches. The CDR3 consists of 12 residues. Germline V gives CDR1 MNHEY, CDR2 SVGEGT. Written as DNA, the CDR3 is TGTGCCAGCAGCCCAACACAGGGGGCGAGCACCTTC. Translating it yields CASSPTQGASTF.

CDR3 loop: CASSFSPSNEQFF. Here the CDR3 DNA reads TGTGCCAGCAGTTTCTCCCCTAGCAATGAGCAGTTCTTC. V is TRBV27 and J is TRBJ2-1; no reliable D call. V was trimmed by 3 bases and J by 6 bases, leaving 9 bases between them. CDR3 length equals 13 residues. Germline V gives CDR1 MNHEY, CDR2 SMNVEV (reference sequence).

The genes are TRBV6-2 or TRBV6-3 and TRBJ1-1, with no clear D. Deletions cut 2 bases from V and 4 bases from J, with 11 bases between. The CDR3 consists of 14 residues. The germline V gene encodes CDR1 MNHEY and CDR2 SVGEGT. CDR3 sequence: CASSYEGRGTEAFF. The CDR3 DNA reads as TGTGCCAGCAGTTACGAAGGGAGAGGCACTGAAGCTTTCTTT.

The rearrangement uses TRBV7-9 and TRBJ1-1; D is undetermined. There are 12 residues in the CDR3. V gave up 1 base and J gave up 8 bases, with 8 bases separating them. The germline V gene encodes CDR1 SEHNR and CDR2 FQNEAQ (reference sequence). In nucleotides, the CDR3 is TGTGCCAGCAGCTTAGGAGGGTTCGAAGCTTTCTTT. Translated, it gives CASSLGGFEAFF.

This clone was observed a handful of times. The J gene is TRBJ1-6, the V gene TRBV7-9, with D tentatively TRBD1 (5 bases). The CDR3 consists of 16 residues. V was clipped by 5 bases and J by 0 bases, with 11 bases between them. Germline V lookup: CDR1 SEHNR, CDR2 FQNEAQ (reference sequence). This chain's CDR3 is CASSPTVSSYNSPLHF. CDR3 in DNA: TGTGCCAGCAGCCCGACAGTTTCCTCCTATAATTCACCCCTCCACTTT.

The chain carries TRBV7-2 and TRBJ1-1, with 7 bases identical to TRBD1. CDR3 length: 15 amino acids. Germline assignment: CDR1 SGHTA and CDR2 FQGNSA. V lost 0 bases, J lost 7 bases, and 8 bases stayed unmatched. The CDR3 loop is CASSLALGQGGEAFF. DNA for the CDR3: TGTGCCAGCAGCTTAGCGCTCGGGCAGGGGGGTGAAGCTTTCTTT.

This chain connects TRBV4-3 to TRBJ1-1; no definite D call. CDR1 and CDR2 from the germline V gene are LGHNA and YSLEER. The CDR3 is 14 amino acids. The ends were cut back, 1 base at V and 3 bases at J, with 9 bases in the middle. The CDR3 bases are TGCGCCAGCAGCCAAGTGGTGGCGGACACTGAAGCTTTCTTT. Translating gives CASSQVVADTEAFF.

This chain uses TRBV5-4 with TRBJ2-3; 10 bases map to TRBD2. The V segment lost 4 bases and the J segment 5 bases; nucleotides outside the gene matches: 7. The CDR3 has 15 residues. CDR1 and CDR2 (germline): SGHNT, YYREEE (reference sequence). As DNA, the CDR3 is TGTGCCAGCAGCGTTAGCGGGAGGCTTCAAGATACGCAGTATTTT. Its translation: CASSVSGRLQDTQYF.

This clone has a single count. V and J are TRBV9 and TRBJ2-5; D is possibly TRBD2 (6 bases). The CDR3 extends over 15 amino acids. V lost 0 bases and J 2 bases, leaving 11 bases between the germline ends. The germline V gene has CDR1 SGDLS and CDR2 YYNGEE. The CDR3 DNA follows: TGTGCCAGCAGCGTAGTGGGACTGTGGCAAGAGACCCAGTACTTC. Its protein product is CASSVVGLWQETQYF.

The chain has TRBV28 and TRBJ2-5; 10 bases align to TRBD2. The CDR3 contains 16 residues. V shed 6 bases and J 5 bases; nucleotides not matched to a gene: 12. CDR1 is MDHEN and CDR2 is SYDVKM in the germline V gene. DNA of the CDR3: TGTGCCAGCAGACTTACGGTAGCGGGAGGACATGAGACCCAGTACTTC. This sequence encodes CASRLTVAGGHETQYF.

The chain carries TRBV3-1 (or the pseudogene TRBV3-2) and TRBJ2-7; D gene uncertain. The germline V and J ends were trimmed by 0 bases and 0 bases, with 12 bases remaining between them. This CDR3 has 16 residues. Germline-derived CDR1 and CDR2 are LGHDT and YNNKEL (reference sequence). CDR3 residues: CASSQDLTGSSYEQYF. The CDR3 region has the DNA TGTGCCAGCAGCCAAGATCTTACGGGTAGCTCCTACGAGCAGTACTTC.

The rearrangement joins TRBV7-2 to TRBJ1-1; 8 bases line up with TRBD1. J lost 4 bases, V lost 5 bases, and 12 bases had no gene match. CDR3 length equals 16 residues. Germline CDR1 SGHTA, CDR2 FQGNSA. The CDR3 DNA is TGTGCCAGCAGCCCTAGACAGGGGATGGGGGGCACTGAAGCTTTCTTT. Amino acid sequence: CASSPRQGMGGTEAFF.

This chain joins TRBV27 and TRBJ2-1, with D maybe TRBD1 (5 bases). Trimming took 5 bases from V and 0 from J, leaving 8 bases between them. The CDR3 contains 14 residues. CDR1 and CDR2 (germline): MNHEY, SMNVEV (reference sequence). Written as DNA, the CDR3 is TGTGCCAGCAGTCGGACACCCTCCTACAATGAGCAGTTCTTC. The encoded protein is CASSRTPSYNEQFF.

The V and J genes are TRBV4-1 and TRBJ1-6; perhaps TRBD1 as D (5 bases). CDR3 length: 15 residues. V was trimmed by 0 bases and J by 9 bases, leaving 12 bases between them. CDR1 and CDR2 from the germline V gene are MGHRA and YSYEKL. The chain's CDR3 is CASSQERGRISPLHF. For the CDR3, the DNA is TGCGCCAGCAGCCAAGAAAGGGGCCGGATTTCACCCCTCCACTTT.